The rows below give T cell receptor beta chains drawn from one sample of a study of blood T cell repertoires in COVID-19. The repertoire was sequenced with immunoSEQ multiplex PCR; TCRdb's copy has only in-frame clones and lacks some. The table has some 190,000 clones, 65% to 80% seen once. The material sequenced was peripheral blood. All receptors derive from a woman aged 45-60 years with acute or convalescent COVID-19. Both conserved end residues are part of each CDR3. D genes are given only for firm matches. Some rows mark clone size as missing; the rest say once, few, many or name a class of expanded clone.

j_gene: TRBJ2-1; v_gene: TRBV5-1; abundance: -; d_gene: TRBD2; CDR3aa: CASTLGGTSGHEQFF; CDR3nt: TGCGCCAGCACTCTGGGGGGGACTAGCGGGCATGAGCAGTTCTTC
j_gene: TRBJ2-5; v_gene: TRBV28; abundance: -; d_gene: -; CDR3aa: CASRRQEETQYF; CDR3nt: TGTGCCAGCAGGAGACAGGAAGAGACCCAGTACTTC
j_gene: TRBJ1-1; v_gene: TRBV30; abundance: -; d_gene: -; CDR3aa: CAWTNFLEAFF; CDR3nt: TGTGCCTGGACAAACTTCCTTGAAGCTTTCTTT
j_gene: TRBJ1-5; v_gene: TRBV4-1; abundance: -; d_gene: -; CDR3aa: CASSQQGYSNQPQHF; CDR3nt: TGCGCCAGCAGCCAGCAGGGTTATAGCAATCAGCCCCAGCATTTT
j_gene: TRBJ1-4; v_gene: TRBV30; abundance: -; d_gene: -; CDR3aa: CAWSVLINEKLFF; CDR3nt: TGTGCCTGGAGTGTACTTATTAATGAAAAACTGTTTTTT
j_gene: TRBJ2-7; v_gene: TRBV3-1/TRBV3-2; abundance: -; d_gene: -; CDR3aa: CASATTSYEQYF; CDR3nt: TGTGCCAGCGCGACAACGTCCTACGAGCAGTACTTC
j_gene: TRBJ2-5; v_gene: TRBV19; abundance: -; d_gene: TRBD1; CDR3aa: CASSRHGGSGQGGETQYF; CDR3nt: TGTGCCAGTAGTCGGCATGGGGGTTCTGGACAGGGAGGCGAGACCCAGTACTTC
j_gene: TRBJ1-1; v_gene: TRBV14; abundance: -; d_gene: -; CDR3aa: CASSQDLAGGTAFF; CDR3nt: TGTGCCAGCAGCCAAGATTTAGCCGGGGGAACGGCTTTCTTT
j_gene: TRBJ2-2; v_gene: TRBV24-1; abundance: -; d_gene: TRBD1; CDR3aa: CATSRGRVGELFF; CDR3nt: TGTGCCACCAGTAGGGGGCGCGTCGGGGAGCTGTTTTTT
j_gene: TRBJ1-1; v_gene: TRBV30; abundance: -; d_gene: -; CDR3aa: CAWSVRASVTEAFF; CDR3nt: TGTGCCTGGAGTGTCAGGGCCTCGGTTACTGAAGCTTTCTTT
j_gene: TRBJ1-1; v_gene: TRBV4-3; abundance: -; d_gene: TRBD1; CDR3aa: CASSPDRARTEAFF; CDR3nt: TGCGCCAGCAGCCCAGACAGGGCCCGTACTGAAGCTTTCTTT
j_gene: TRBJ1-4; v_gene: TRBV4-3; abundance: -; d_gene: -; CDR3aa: CASSQVGLNEKLFF; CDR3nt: TGCGCCAGCAGCCAAGTGGGACTCAATGAAAAACTGTTTTTT
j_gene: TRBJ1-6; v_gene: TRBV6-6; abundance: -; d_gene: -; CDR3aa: CASSYAGSGDSPLHF; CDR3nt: TGTGCCAGCAGTTACGCGGGCTCAGGAGATTCACCCCTCCACTTT
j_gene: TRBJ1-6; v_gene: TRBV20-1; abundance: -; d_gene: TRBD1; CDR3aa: CSASGQGGGSPLHF; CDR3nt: TGCAGTGCTAGTGGACAGGGGGGCGGGTCACCCCTCCACTTT
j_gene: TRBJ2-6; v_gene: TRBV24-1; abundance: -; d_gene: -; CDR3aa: CATSDPQGSGANVLTF; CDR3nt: TGTGCCACCAGTGACCCTCAGGGGTCTGGGGCCAACGTCCTGACTTTC
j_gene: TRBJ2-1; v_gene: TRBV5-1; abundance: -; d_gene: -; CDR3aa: CASSPRPDRHEQFF; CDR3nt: TGCGCCAGCAGCCCACGACCGGACAGACATGAGCAGTTCTTC
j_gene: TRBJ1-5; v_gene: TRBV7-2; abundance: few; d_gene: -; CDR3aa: CASSPQAGGGINQPQHF; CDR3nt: TGTGCCAGCAGCCCCCAGGCGGGGGGAGGTATCAATCAGCCCCAGCATTTT